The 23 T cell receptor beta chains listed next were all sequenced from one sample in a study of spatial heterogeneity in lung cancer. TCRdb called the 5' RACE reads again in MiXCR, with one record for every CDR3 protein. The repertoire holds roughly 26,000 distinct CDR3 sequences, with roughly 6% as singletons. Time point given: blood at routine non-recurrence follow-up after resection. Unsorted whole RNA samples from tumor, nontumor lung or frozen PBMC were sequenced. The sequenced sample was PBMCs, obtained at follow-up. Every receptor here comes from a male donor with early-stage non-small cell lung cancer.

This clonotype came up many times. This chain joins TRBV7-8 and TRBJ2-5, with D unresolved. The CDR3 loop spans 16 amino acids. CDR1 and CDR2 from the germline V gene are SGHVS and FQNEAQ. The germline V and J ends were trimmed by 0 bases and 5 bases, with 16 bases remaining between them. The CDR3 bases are TGTGCCAGCAGCTTAGCCCCATCCACCCATGGGGAGACCCAGTACTTC. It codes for CASSLAPSTHGETQYF.

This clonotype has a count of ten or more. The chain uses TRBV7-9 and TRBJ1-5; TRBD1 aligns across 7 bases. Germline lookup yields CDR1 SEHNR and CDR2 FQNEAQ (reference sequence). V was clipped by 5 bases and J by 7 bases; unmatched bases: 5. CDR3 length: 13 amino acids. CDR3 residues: CASSATGAQPQHF. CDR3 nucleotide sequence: TGTGCCAGCAGCGCTACAGGGGCCCAGCCCCAGCATTTT.

The CDR3 loop is CASSLETAAGYTF. The CDR3 DNA follows: TGTGCCAGCAGCCTGGAAACGGCGGCTGGCTACACCTTC. This chain connects TRBV7-2 to TRBJ1-2; D unresolved. The CDR3 totals 13 residues. With 5 bases removed from V and 7 bases from J, the gap between germline ends came to 14 bases. CDR1 is SGHTA, CDR2 FQGNSA, per germline.

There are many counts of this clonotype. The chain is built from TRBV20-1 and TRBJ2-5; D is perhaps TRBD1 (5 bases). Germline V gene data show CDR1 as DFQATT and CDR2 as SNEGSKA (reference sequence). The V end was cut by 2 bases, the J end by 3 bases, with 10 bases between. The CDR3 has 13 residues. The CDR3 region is CSARQGQKETQYF. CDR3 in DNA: TGCAGTGCTAGACAGGGCCAAAAAGAGACCCAGTACTTC.

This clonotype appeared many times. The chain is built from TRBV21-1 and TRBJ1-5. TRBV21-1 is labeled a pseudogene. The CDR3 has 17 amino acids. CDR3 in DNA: TGTGCCAGCAGCAAAGGCGGGACTCGGAGGGGCAATCAGCCCCAGCATTTT. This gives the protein CASSKGGTRRGNQPQHF.

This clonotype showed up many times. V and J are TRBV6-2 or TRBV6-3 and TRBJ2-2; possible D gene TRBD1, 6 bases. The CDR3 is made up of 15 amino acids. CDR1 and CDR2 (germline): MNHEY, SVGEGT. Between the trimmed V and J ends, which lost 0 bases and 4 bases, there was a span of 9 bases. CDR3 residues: CASSYSGGVTGELFF. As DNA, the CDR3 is TGTGCCAGCAGTTACTCAGGGGGAGTCACCGGGGAGCTGTTTTTT.

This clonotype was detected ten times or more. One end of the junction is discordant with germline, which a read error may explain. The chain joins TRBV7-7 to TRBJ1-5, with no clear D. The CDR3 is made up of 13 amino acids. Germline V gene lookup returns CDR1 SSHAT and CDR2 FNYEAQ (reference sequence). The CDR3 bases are TGTGCTAGCAGCTTAAACGAGGATCAGCCCCAGCATTTT. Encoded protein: CASSLNEDQPQHF.

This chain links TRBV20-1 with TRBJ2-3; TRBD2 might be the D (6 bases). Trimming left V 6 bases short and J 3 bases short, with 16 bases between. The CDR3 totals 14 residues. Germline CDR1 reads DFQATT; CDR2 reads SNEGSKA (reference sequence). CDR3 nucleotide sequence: TGCAGTGCAGGACGGGAGTCTGGAACAGATACGCAGTATTTT. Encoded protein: CSAGRESGTDTQYF.

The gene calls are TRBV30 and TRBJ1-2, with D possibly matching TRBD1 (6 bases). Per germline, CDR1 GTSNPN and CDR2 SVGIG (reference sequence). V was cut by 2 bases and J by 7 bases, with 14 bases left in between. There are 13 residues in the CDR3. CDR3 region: CAWSRNRDTGYTF. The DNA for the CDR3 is TGTGCCTGGAGTAGAAATCGGGACACTGGCTACACCTTC.

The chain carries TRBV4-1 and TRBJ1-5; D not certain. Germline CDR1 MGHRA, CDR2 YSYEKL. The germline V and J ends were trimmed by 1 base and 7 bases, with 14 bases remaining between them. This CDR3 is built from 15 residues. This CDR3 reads CASSQGGGNHQPQHF. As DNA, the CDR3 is TGCGCCAGCAGCCAAGGAGGCGGGAACCACCAGCCCCAGCATTTT.

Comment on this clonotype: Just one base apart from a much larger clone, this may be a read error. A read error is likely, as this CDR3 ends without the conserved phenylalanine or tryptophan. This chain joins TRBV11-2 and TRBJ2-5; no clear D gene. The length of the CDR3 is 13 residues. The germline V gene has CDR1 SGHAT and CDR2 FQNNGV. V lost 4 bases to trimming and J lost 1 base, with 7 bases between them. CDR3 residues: CASSSVPQETQYL. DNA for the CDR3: TGTGCCAGCAGCTCGGTCCCCCAAGAGACCCAGTACCTC.

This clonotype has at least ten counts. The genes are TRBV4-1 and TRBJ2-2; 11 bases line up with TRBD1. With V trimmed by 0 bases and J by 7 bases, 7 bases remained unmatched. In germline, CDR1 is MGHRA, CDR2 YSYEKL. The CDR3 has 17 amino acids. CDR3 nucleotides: TGCGCCAGCAGCCAAGAACGGACAGGGGGCAGGGGCGGGGAGCTGTTTTTT. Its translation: CASSQERTGGRGGELFF.

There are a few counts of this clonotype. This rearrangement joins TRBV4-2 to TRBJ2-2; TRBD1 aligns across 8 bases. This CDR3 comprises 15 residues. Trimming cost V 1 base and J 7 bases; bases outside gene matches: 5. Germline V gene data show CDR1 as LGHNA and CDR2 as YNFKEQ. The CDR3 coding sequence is TGTGCCAGCAGCCAAGGACAGGGGTTCGTCGGGGAGCTGTTTTTT. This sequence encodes CASSQGQGFVGELFF.

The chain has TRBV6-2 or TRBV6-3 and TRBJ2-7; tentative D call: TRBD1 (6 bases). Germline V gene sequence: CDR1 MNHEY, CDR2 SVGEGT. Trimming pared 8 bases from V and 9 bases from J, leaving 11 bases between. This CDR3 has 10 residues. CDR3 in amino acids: CASGPQGQYV. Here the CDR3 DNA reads TGTGCCAGCGGACCACAGGGGCAGTACGTC.

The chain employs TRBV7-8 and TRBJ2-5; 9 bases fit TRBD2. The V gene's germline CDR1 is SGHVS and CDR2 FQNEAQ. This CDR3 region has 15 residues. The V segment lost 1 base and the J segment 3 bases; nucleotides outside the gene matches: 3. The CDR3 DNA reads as TGTGCCAGCAGCTTAGGGTCTAGCGGGGAAGAGACCCAGTACTTC. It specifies CASSLGSSGEETQYF.

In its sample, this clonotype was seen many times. CDR3 bases: TGTGCCAGCAGCGCTACAGGTAACTCCTACAATGAGCAGTTCTTC. Translated: CASSATGNSYNEQFF. The chain couples TRBV7-2 to TRBJ2-1, with a weak D call TRBD1 (5 bases). CDR3 size: 15 residues. Germline V gives CDR1 SGHTA, CDR2 FQGNSA. V was pared by 5 bases and J by 0 bases, with 11 bases between. Full variable domain (rest looked up from reference TRBV7-2 and TRBJ2-1): GAGVSQSPSNKVTEKGKDVELRCDPISGHTALYWYRQSLGQGLEFLIYFQGNSAPDKSGLPSDRFSAERTGGSVSTLTIQRTQQEDSAVYLCASSATGNSYNEQFFGPGTRLTVL.

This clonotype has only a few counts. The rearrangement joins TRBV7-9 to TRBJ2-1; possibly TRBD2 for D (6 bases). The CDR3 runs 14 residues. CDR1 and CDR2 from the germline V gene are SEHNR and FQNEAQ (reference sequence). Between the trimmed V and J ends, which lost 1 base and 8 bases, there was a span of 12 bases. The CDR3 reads CASSLVSSVDEQFF. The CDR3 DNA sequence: TGTGCCAGCAGCTTAGTCTCTAGCGTGGATGAGCAGTTCTTC. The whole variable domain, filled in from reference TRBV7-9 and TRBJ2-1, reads DTGVSQNPRHKITKRGQNVTFRCDPISEHNRLYWYRQTLGQGPEFLTYFQNEAQLEKSRLLSDRFSAERPKGSFSTLEIQRTEQGDSAMYLCASSLVSSVDEQFFGPGTRLTVL.

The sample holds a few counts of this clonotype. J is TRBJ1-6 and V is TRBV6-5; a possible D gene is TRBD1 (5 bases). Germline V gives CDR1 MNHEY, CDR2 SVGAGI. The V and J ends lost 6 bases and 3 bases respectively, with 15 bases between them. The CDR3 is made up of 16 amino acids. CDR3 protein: CASRIGTLLYNSPLHF. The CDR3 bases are TGTGCCAGCAGGATAGGGACCCTACTCTATAATTCACCCCTCCACTTT.

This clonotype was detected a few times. This CDR3 is CASKRGGLNEQFF. The CDR3 DNA follows: TGTGCCAGCAAGCGCGGGGGGTTGAATGAGCAGTTCTTC. The V gene is TRBV27, the J gene TRBJ2-1, with 8 bases that match TRBD2. The germline V gene encodes CDR1 MNHEY and CDR2 SMNVEV (reference sequence). This CDR3 spans 13 amino acids. J gave up 7 bases and V 7 bases, and 6 bases lay outside the gene matches.

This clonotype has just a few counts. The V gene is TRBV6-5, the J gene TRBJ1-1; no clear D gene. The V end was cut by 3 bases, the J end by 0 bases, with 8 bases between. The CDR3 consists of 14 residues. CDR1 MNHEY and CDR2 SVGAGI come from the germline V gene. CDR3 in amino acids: CASSYSRLNTEAFF. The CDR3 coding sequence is TGTGCCAGCAGTTATAGTCGGCTGAACACTGAAGCTTTCTTT.

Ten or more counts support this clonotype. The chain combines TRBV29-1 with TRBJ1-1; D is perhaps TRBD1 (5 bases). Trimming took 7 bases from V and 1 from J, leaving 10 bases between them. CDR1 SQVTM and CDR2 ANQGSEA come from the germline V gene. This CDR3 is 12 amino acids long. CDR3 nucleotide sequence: TGCAGCGGCGGGGCAGAGAACACTGAAGCTTTCTTT. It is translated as CSGGAENTEAFF.

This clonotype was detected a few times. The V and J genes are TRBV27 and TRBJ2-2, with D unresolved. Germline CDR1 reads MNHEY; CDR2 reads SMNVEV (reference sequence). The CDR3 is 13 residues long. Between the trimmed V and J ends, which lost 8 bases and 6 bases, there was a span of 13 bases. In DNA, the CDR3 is TGTGCCAGCCAAAAAGGGCCGGCCGGGGAGCTGTTTTTT. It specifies CASQKGPAGELFF.

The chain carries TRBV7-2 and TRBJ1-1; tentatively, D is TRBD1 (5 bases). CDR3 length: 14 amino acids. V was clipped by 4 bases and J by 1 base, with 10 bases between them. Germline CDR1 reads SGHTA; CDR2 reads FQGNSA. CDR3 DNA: TGTGCCAGCAGCTGGGGACGGCAGAACACTGAAGCTTTCTTT. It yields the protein CASSWGRQNTEAFF.